The 3 T cell receptor beta chains listed next were all sequenced from one sample in a study of blood T cells in healthy people across ages. Through a sample-barcoded 5' primer and a J-beta primer mix, a second PCR was run for roughly 7 to 11 cycles. TCRdb called the 5' RACE reads again in MiXCR, with one record for every CDR3 protein. The table shows about 1,800,000 distinct CDR3 sequences, with roughly 27% occurring only once. Sequenced input: blood. The source of these receptors is a woman under 40 in good health.

The chain employs TRBV6-5 and TRBJ1-1; maybe TRBD1 (5 bases). V was cut by 6 bases and J by 1 base, with 12 bases left in between. The CDR3 sequence is 14 residues long. CDR1 and CDR2 (germline): MNHEY, SVGAGI. The CDR3 DNA follows: TGTGCCAGCAGGCTGGACACCGCGAACACTGAAGCTTTCTTT. Translating it yields CASRLDTANTEAFF.

This clonotype has more than one count but fewer than ten. In DNA form, the CDR3 reads TGTGCCAGCAGTCCAGCCGCGGATAGAGCCTACGAGCAGTACTTC. It encodes CASSPAADRAYEQYF. The chain is built from TRBV28 and TRBJ2-7, with no clear D. V gave up 5 bases and J gave up 2 bases, with 16 bases separating them. Germline V gene lookup returns CDR1 MDHEN and CDR2 SYDVKM. This CDR3 has 15 amino acids.

In this sample, this clonotype turned up once. The V gene is TRBV5-1, the J gene TRBJ1-1; D ambiguous. Trimming took off 4 bases at V and 4 bases at J, with 17 bases between the two ends. From germline, CDR1 is SGHRS and CDR2 YFSETQ. The CDR3 spans 15 residues. CDR3 coding DNA: TGCGCCAGCAGCCCTCAAGTTTGGGAAGGCACTGAAGCTTTCTTT. Residues: CASSPQVWEGTEAFF.